This TCR beta chain came from a study of cytomegalovirus exposure and HLA in healthy donors. On the study more broadly: About 80 million unique TCR sequences came from HLA-typed donors in an early release.

Germline lookup yields CDR1 GTSNPN and CDR2 SVGIG (reference sequence). Trimming removed 4 bases from V and 4 bases from J; junction bases left unmatched: 14. The CDR3 spans 16 residues. Both 60 Vbeta primers and 13 Jbeta primers went into the PCR. Profiling relied on immunoSEQ multiplex PCR, and the TCRdb table lists in-frame clones only, not all of them. The sample includes roughly 120,000 clones, under 80% of them seen just once. The chain recombines TRBV30 with TRBJ1-1, with 8 bases that match TRBD1. This TCR was sampled from a woman aged 55-69 years in good health and CMV-seropositive. Sequenced: PBMCs. CDR3 coding DNA: TGTGCCTGGATGGGCGGGACAGGCAATTTCTTCACTGAAGCTTTCTTT. Protein: CAWMGGTGNFFTEAFF.